The T cell receptor (beta chain) described here comes from a study of blood T cell repertoires in COVID-19. Some clones are missing from TCRdb's copy, which holds only in-frame ones; the method was immunoSEQ multiplex PCR. Among approximately 150,000 clones listed, roughly 87% were seen once. This CDR3 has 14 residues. The germline CDR1 and CDR2 sequences are SGHRS and YFSETQ. The ends lost 4 bases at V and 2 bases at J; junction bases unmatched: 4. Sequenced material: peripheral blood. This rearrangement joins TRBV5-1 to TRBJ2-5; 8 bases agree with TRBD2. The TCR was taken from a man aged 65-85 years with acute or convalescent COVID-19. The CDR3 sequence is CASSLGTSQETQYF. CDR3 DNA sequence: TGCGCCAGCAGCCTAGGGACTAGTCAAGAGACCCAGTACTTC.